This T cell receptor beta chain was documented in a study of beta chain features in type 1 diabetes. Study observations and caveats: Here, the possible influence of HLA type (on TCRB rearrangement) remained unresolved. Shorter TCRB CDR3s, moderately but significantly so, were found in Type 1 diabetes patients in all four CD4+ subsets. The VDJ junctions of type 1 diabetes patients carried fewer insertions and more deletions.

As concerns this clone: Its specificity is unknown.

From germline, CDR1 is MNHNY and CDR2 SVGAGI (reference sequence). V lost 4 bases, J lost 7 bases, and 17 bases lay in between. This CDR3 is built from 14 residues. Every bit of the isolated RNA underwent reverse transcription, so sequencing read expressed TCRB transcripts. TCRdb's copy holds only in-frame clones and misses some; the assay was immunoSEQ multiplex PCR. Among roughly 150,000 clones listed, around 8% were seen once. Sequences were obtained from central memory CD4+ T cells from blood. This TCR was recovered from a middle-aged woman with type 1 diabetes. The rearrangement joins TRBV6-6 to TRBJ2-7; D might be TRBD1 (5 bases). CDR3 region: CASSLGQGQDEQYF. CDR3 in DNA: TGTGCCAGCAGTTTAGGGCAGGGTCAGGATGAGCAGTACTTC.